One sample yielded the 7 T cell receptor beta chains listed below, sequenced in a study of shared clonotypes between healthy human individuals. Naive CD8 cells lacked CD45RO, underwent positive selection for CCR7 and left out terminally differentiated effector memory CD45RA+ cells. The repertoire was sequenced with immunoSEQ multiplex PCR; TCRdb's copy has only in-frame clones and lacks some. The repertoire includes about 2.1 million clones, over 85% of them detected once, and around 1.7% sits in the top ten. Specimen: naive CD8+ T cells from PBMCs. Source of these receptors: a man in his late teens or twenties in good health. Some clones in this sample may be carry-over from other donors' samples.

The rearrangement joins TRBV6-5 to TRBJ1-1, with TRBD1 as a possible D gene (5 bases). V lost 6 bases and J 2 bases, leaving 10 bases between the germline ends. Looked up from germline, CDR1 is MNHEY and CDR2 is SVGAGI. This CDR3 contains 13 residues. The CDR3, as DNA: TGTGCCAGCAGGTACGGGGGAAACACTGAAGCTTTCTTT. Its protein product is CASRYGGNTEAFF.

The rearrangement links TRBV6-1 to TRBJ2-5; D possibly corresponds to TRBD1 (6 bases). Gene TRBJ2-7 matches the end of the DNA better, so the J call may be wrong. Germline V gives CDR1 MNHNS, CDR2 SASEGT. The CDR3 runs 15 residues. CDR3 protein: CASSQGHPLGNEQYF. CDR3 bases: TGTGCCAGCAGCCAGGGGCATCCCTTGGGGAACGAGCAGTACTTC.

This clone was picked up one time. This chain connects TRBV11-2 to TRBJ2-2, with D possibly called TRBD1 or TRBD2 (5 bases each). In germline, CDR1 is SGHAT, CDR2 FQNNGV. The CDR3 runs 17 residues. V gave up 5 bases and J gave up 10 bases, with 26 bases separating them. DNA of the CDR3: TGTGCCAGCAGCATCTACACTAGGGACCCCTCACTCACGGAGCTGTTTTTT. Translated: CASSIYTRDPSLTELFF.

The CDR3 protein is CASSSGTRDYNEQFF. The CDR3 coding sequence is TGTGCCAGCAGTTCCGGGACTAGGGATTACAATGAGCAGTTCTTC. The chain joins TRBV11-2 to TRBJ2-1; 8 bases fit TRBD2. J lost 4 bases, V lost 6 bases, and 8 bases had no gene match. CDR1 SGHAT and CDR2 FQNNGV come from the germline V gene. The CDR3 spans 15 residues.

This clone was observed a few times. The sample carries other DNA sequences with the same CDR3. The V gene is TRBV9, the J gene TRBJ1-1; D is ambiguous. The CDR3 extends over 14 amino acids. Trimming removed 0 bases from V and 5 bases from J, with 11 bases in between. CDR1 is SGDLS, CDR2 YYNGEE, per germline. Here the CDR3 DNA reads TGTGCCAGCAGCGTAGAGGGTAAGGGAACTGAAGCTTTCTTT. Its protein product is CASSVEGKGTEAFF.

The chain recombines TRBV13 with TRBJ2-5, with D perhaps TRBD1 (5 bases). The ends were cut back, 2 bases at V and 7 bases at J, with 17 bases in the middle. Germline V gene sequence: CDR1 PRHDT, CDR2 FYEKMQ (reference sequence). The CDR3 extends over 15 amino acids. The CDR3 loop reads CASSLRALQVATQYF. As DNA, the CDR3 is TGTGCCAGCAGCTTAAGGGCGTTACAGGTCGCGACCCAGTACTTC.

Regarding this clone: The sample holds other DNA sequences that translate to the same CDR3. The V gene is TRBV7-9, the J gene TRBJ1-1; no firm D call. The CDR3 is 11 residues long. From germline, CDR1 is SEHNR and CDR2 FQNEAQ (reference sequence). V was cut by 6 bases and J by 1 base, with 3 bases left in between. CDR3 nucleotides: TGTGCCAGCAGTAGGAACACTGAAGCTTTCTTT. Translation: CASSRNTEAFF.